This TCR beta chain was documented in a study of chemoradiotherapy in HPV16-positive cancers. Study-level information: Candidate HPV-specific clones and shared TCR motifs came from a couple of HPV16-positive patients.

Over chemoradiotherapy, repertoires were sampled more than once. The CDR3 sequence is 15 residues long. Germline V CDR1 and CDR2: SGHKS, YYEKEE (reference sequence). The V and J ends lost 5 bases and 1 base respectively, with 16 bases between them. This clone appeared a few times. TCRdb keeps only in-frame clones here, not all; method: immunoSEQ multiplex PCR. The data show 9,500 to 13,000 clones, approximately 80% seen once. The sample was tumor tissue, taken from a patient who underwent chemoradiotherapy. The receptor comes from a human donor with HPV-associated anogenital cancer. This chain connects TRBV5-5 to TRBJ2-7; either TRBD1 or TRBD2 may supply D (6 bases each). CDR3 in amino acids: CASSRPGGLSYEQYF. The CDR3 coding sequence is TGTGCCAGCAGTCGCCCCGGGGGCCTATCCTACGAGCAGTACTTC.